The sample holds a few counts of the clone carrying this T cell receptor (beta chain). The sample is drawn from a study of identical twins. The V gene end was trimmed by 3 bases and the J gene end by 8 bases; junction bases not matched to a gene: 11. The CDR3 length is 16 residues. Germline CDR1 and CDR2: SGHRS and YFSETQ. In TCRdb, the 5' RACE reads were re-called with MiXCR into one record per CDR3 protein. The data show some 440,000 distinct CDR3 sequences, more than 20% seen once. These sequences were also reported in another study, on T cells expressing NK-cell markers. That investigation notes: Of CD8+ T cells, 1.0-7.0% belonged to dominant NKG2C+ clonotypes in six or seven donors.

Sequencing was done on a sample of CD4+ T cells sorted from blood. V usage is TRBV5-1 and J usage is TRBJ1-2; TRBD1 matches 12 bases. The TCR comes from a woman aged 18-29 years in good health. CDR3 sequence (DNA): TGCGCCAGCAGCTCGAGTCCGGGACAGGGGGCTCTCGGCTACACCTTC. It codes for CASSSSPGQGALGYTF.